Here is one T cell receptor beta chain with its context. This sample stems from a study of regulatory T cells in long-lasting Graves disease. Building of the TCR beta libraries involved iRepertoire HTBI primers and Arm-PCR of CDR3 regions. One entry per CDR3 protein results from TCRdb running MiXCR on the multiplex PCR reads. This table has approximately 400,000 distinct CDR3 sequences, 15% appearing once. The CDR3 totals 18 residues. Per the germline V gene, CDR1 is SGHDT and CDR2 is YYEEEE. V was pared by 1 base and J by 0 bases, with 14 bases between. Specified time point: newly diagnosed GD, antithyroid drugs for less than 3 months. Isolated PBMC RNA provided the starting material for the TCR library. Per American Thyroid Association guidelines, Graves' disease was diagnosed. These same records also appear under a second study, on T cells in Graves' hyperthyroidism and ophthalmopathy. Per that paper: The TCR CDR3 first-round RT-PCR relied on the HTBI primer set.

The source of this sequence is a woman aged 25 to 39 with Graves disease. Source: peripheral blood mononuclear cells (PBMCs), taken at new diagnosis, from a patient treated with antithyroid drugs. This rearrangement joins TRBV5-6 to TRBJ2-6; the D is unclear. The CDR3 is CASSLRDFFGSGANVLTF. The CDR3 nucleotides are TGTGCCAGCAGCTTGAGGGATTTTTTTGGCTCTGGGGCCAACGTCCTGACTTTC.